This is a list of T cell receptor beta chains from one sample in a study of cytomegalovirus exposure and HLA in healthy donors. Libraries were prepared by immunoSEQ multiplex PCR; TCRdb keeps only in-frame clonotypes and omits some of them. The repertoire holds about 120,000 clones, about 75% seen once, with nearly 3% in the top ten. Sequencing was done on a sample of PBMCs. These receptors all stem from a woman aged 40-49 years in good health and CMV-seropositive. Both conserved end residues are trimmed from each CDR3. The listing skips clone size in some rows; elsewhere it reads once, few, many or a size class.

.,TRBV12-5,TRBJ2-5,ASAFAASGKEETQY
.,TRBV7-2,TRBJ2-5,ASSWGLQETQY
.,TRBV7-6,TRBJ2-3,ASSQPIAAGDTQY
.,TRBV11-3,TRBJ2-2,ASSRLGTGELF
.,TRBV7-3,TRBJ2-5,ASSLRTSGDETQY
.,TRBV5-6,TRBJ1-6,ASSPLGRQTGSPLH
.,TRBV7-9,TRBJ2-7,ASSQGPLAGGYEQY
.,TRBV28,TRBJ1-4,ASSLQGAGGTNEKLF
.,TRBV5-1,TRBJ1-6,ASSSQGADSPLH
.,TRBV23-1,TRBJ2-1,ASSQSGTGGAHNEQF
.,TRBV18,TRBJ2-7,ASSPGTETYEQY
.,TRBV19,TRBJ2-1,ASSIPLHNEQF
.,TRBV5-4,TRBJ2-7,ASSLAPITDEQY
few,TRBV28,TRBJ2-7,ASSPGSSYEQY
.,TRBV10-3,TRBJ1-1,AIRAGFDTEAF
few,TRBV7-8,TRBJ1-6,ASSSEWGDRILNSPLH
.,TRBV7-2,TRBJ1-3,ASSSDRVGNTIY
once,TRBV2,TRBJ2-2,ASSESGGTNTGELF
.,TRBV4-3,TRBJ1-5,ASSQDRTGPSNQPQH
.,TRBV25-1,TRBJ2-5,ASSQSGGAEETQY